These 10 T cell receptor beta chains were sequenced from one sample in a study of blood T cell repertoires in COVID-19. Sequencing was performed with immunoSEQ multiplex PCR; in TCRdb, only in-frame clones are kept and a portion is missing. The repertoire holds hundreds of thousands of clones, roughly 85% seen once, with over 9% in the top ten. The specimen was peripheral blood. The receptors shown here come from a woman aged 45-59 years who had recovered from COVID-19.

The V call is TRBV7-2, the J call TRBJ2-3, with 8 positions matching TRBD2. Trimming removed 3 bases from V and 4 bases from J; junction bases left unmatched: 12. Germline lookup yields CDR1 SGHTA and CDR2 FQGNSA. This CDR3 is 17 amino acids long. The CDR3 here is CASSFRSGAGGPDTQYF. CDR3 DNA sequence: TGTGCCAGCAGCTTTCGGAGTGGGGCGGGGGGCCCAGATACGCAGTATTTT.

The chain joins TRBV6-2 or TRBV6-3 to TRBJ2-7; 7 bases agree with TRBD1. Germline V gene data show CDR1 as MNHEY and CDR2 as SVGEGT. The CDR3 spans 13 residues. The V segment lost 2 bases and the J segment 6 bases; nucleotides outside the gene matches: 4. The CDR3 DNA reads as TGTGCCAGCAGTTACGTCAGGGGGAGCGAGCAGTACTTC. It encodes CASSYVRGSEQYF.

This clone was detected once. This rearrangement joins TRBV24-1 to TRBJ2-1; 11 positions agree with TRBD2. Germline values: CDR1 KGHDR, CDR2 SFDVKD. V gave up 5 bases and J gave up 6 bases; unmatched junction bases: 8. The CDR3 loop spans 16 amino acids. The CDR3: CATSALSGGAGNEQFF. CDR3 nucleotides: TGTGCCACCAGTGCCCTTAGCGGGGGGGCCGGCAATGAGCAGTTCTTC.

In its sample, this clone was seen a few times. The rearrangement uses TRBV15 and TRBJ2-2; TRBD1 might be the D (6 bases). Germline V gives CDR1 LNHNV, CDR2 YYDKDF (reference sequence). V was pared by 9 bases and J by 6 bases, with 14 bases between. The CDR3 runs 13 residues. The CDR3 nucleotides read TGTGCCACAACTGGACAGTACGCCGGGGAGCTGTTTTTT. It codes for CATTGQYAGELFF.

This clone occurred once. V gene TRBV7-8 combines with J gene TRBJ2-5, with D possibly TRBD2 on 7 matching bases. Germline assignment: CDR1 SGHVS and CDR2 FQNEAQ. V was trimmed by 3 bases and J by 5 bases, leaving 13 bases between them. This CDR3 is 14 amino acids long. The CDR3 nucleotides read TGTGCCAGCAGCTTCGTGGGGGGGCCGGAGACCCAGTACTTC. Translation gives CASSFVGGPETQYF.

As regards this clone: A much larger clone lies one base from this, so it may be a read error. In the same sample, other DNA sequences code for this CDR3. The CDR3 sequence: CASSRTDSNQPQHF. CDR3 DNA sequence: TGTGCCAGTAGCAGGACAGATAGCAATCAGCCCCAGCATTTT. The chain is built from TRBV19 and TRBJ1-5; D is possibly TRBD1 (6 bases). Between the trimmed V and J ends, which lost 6 bases and 0 bases, there was a span of 9 bases. CDR1 LNHDA and CDR2 SQIVND come from the germline V gene (reference sequence). CDR3 length: 14 amino acids.

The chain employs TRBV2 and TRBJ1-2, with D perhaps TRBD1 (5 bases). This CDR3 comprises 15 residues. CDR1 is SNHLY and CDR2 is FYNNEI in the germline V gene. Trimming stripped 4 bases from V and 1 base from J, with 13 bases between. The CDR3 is CASSATAGGNYGYTF. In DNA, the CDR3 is TGTGCCAGCAGTGCGACAGCCGGGGGTAACTATGGCTACACCTTC. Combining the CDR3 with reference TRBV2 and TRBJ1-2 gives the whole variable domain EPEVTQTPSHQVTQMGQEVILRCVPISNHLYFYWYRQILGQKVEFLVSFYNNEISEKSEIFDDQFSVERPDGSNFTLKIRSTKLEDSAMYFCASSATAGGNYGYTFGSGTRLTVV.

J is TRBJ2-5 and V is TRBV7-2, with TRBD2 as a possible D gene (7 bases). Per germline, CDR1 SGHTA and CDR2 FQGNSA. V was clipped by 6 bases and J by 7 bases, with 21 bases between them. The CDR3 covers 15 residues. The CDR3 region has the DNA TGTGCCAGCAGGTCTGGGGGGGCCCTAAGAGGGACCCAGTACTTC. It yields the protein CASRSGGALRGTQYF.

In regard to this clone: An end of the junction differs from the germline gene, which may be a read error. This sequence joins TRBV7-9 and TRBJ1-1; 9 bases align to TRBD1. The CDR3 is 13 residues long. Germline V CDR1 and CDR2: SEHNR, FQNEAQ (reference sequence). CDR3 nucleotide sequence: TGTGCCAGCAGCACTAGGGACAGGGCGCGGGAGGTCTTT. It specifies CASSTRDRAREVF.

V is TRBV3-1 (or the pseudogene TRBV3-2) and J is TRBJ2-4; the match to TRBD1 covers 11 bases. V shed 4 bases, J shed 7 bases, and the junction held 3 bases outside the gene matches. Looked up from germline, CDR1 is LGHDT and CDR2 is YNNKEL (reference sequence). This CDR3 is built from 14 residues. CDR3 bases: TGTGCCAGCAGCCCCCGGGACAGGGGGAACATTCAGTACTTC. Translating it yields CASSPRDRGNIQYF.